The clone carrying this T cell receptor beta chain was detected once. Antigen unknown. This record comes from a study of shared clonotypes between healthy human individuals. Study results and caveats: Researchers sampled only blood; tissue repertoires likely differ. An effect of sequencing depth on clonotype sharing among donors was expected.

Germline loops: CDR1 SEHNR, CDR2 FQNEAQ (reference sequence). The CDR3 has 15 residues. The V and J ends lost 5 bases and 6 bases, in that order; junction bases with no gene match: 5. Each unsorted sample relied on roughly 90 million PBMCs as its source of genomic DNA. Assay runs were performed at deep level. The data were produced by immunoSEQ multiplex PCR, yet TCRdb's version contains in-frame clones alone and is incomplete. The table records fewer than 700,000 clones, about 80% of them present only once. The clonotype was recovered from a woman in her forties in good health. Some clones in this sample may be carry-over from other donors' samples. Material for sequencing was PBMCs. The chain couples TRBV7-9 to TRBJ2-2, with TRBD2 matching over 11 bases. The CDR3 sequence is CASSQGLAEAGELFF. DNA for the CDR3: TGTGCCAGCAGCCAGGGACTAGCGGAGGCCGGGGAGCTGTTTTTT.